Many counts were recorded for the clone carrying this T cell receptor beta chain. Antigen: not known. This sample is drawn from a study of read filtering for tumor transcriptome and immune sequencing. Study at large: DNase treatment preceded whole-transcriptome library preparation. Study conclusions and caveats: Correlation between methods rose after single-read clonotypes were removed.

The CDR3 spans 13 residues. The germline gives CDR1 SGHRS, CDR2 YFSETQ. V gave up 2 bases and J gave up 4 bases, with 9 bases separating them. Molecular barcoded adaptors covering alpha/delta and beta/gamma chains were used on about 0.4 ug RNA. TCRdb reprocessed the reads via MiXCR and lists one record per CDR3 protein. The table includes roughly 82,000 distinct CDR3 sequences, approximately 13% detected once. The clonotype was recovered from a donor aged 40 or over with multiple myeloma. Sequencing was carried out using a population of CD138-negative cells sorted from bone marrow. J is TRBJ1-1 and V is TRBV5-1; D remains unclear. The chain's CDR3 is CASSFGDSTEAFF. CDR3 DNA: TGCGCCAGCAGCTTTGGGGATAGCACTGAAGCTTTCTTT.